A single sample is the source of the 16 T cell receptor beta chains below, sequenced in a study of OX40 agonist ivuxolimab in advanced cancers. The library was built by means of the immunoSEQ multiplex PCR assay. Here the immuneACCESS table is served through TCRdb, limited to in-frame sequences with V and J called. Missing clones are a known gap in these copies; in checked studies unresolved V genes cover under half, and the rest lacks a known reason. The sample table records about 21,000 clones; 83% of these occur just once. The ten largest clonotypes hold over 15% of the sample. Sequencing used CD4+ or CD8+ T cells sorted from blood, obtained in a trial of the OX40 agonist ivuxolimab. The source of these receptors is an adult with an advanced solid tumor such as melanoma, head and neck, liver or kidney cancer.

The CDR3 reads CASSQFGPKVGEQYF. CDR3 DNA sequence: TGTGCCAGCAGCCAATTTGGACCCAAGGTTGGCGAGCAGTACTTC. The chain carries TRBV7-9 and TRBJ2-7; D remains unclear. The CDR3 loop spans 15 amino acids. In germline, CDR1 is SEHNR, CDR2 FQNEAQ (reference sequence). V gave up 5 bases and J gave up 6 bases, with 20 bases separating them.

The rearrangement joins TRBV18 to TRBJ2-7; 9 nucleotides agree with TRBD1. V dropped 4 bases and J dropped 1; count of bases not matched to a gene: 8. Germline V CDR1 and CDR2: KGHSH, LQKENI. The CDR3 loop spans 16 amino acids. The CDR3 loop is CASSLPGQGPSYEQYF. DNA for the CDR3: TGTGCCAGCTCACTACCGGGACAGGGACCTTCCTACGAGCAGTACTTC.

This clone was recorded once. V and J are TRBV27 and TRBJ2-5; a weak D match, TRBD1 (6 bases). The CDR3 length is 14 residues. The germline V gene has CDR1 MNHEY and CDR2 SMNVEV (reference sequence). V lost 8 bases and J lost 4, with 17 bases in between. The CDR3 DNA sequence: TGTGCCAGCGGTGAACCCGGGACATCAGAGACCCAGTACTTC. Translation: CASGEPGTSETQYF.

This clone has only one observation. The chain combines TRBV2 with TRBJ2-7; D unclear. V lost 6 bases, J lost 3 bases, and 12 bases lay in between. Germline V CDR1 and CDR2: SNHLY, FYNNEI. The CDR3 covers 13 residues. The CDR3 loop reads CASSPDLVYEQYF. CDR3 bases: TGTGCCAGCAGCCCCGACTTGGTCTACGAGCAGTACTTC.

The rearrangement uses TRBV28 and TRBJ1-4; unclear D gene. The CDR3 has 19 residues. V was trimmed by 4 bases and J by 7 bases, leaving 28 bases between them. Germline lookup yields CDR1 MDHEN and CDR2 SYDVKM. Here the CDR3 DNA reads TGTGCCAGCAGTTCCCCCCCTTCTATAATAACTCCGGGAGGTGAAAAACTGTTTTTT. It yields the protein CASSSPPSIITPGGEKLFF.

In regard to this clone: Other DNA sequences of this sample code for an identical CDR3. The chain combines TRBV7-2 with TRBJ1-2; TRBD1 agrees at 12 bases. Germline assignment: CDR1 SGHTA and CDR2 FQGNSA. The CDR3 covers 17 residues. V lost 8 bases and J lost 6; bases outside the gene matches: 16. CDR3 loop: CASPIRDRGHVVDGYTF. The CDR3 DNA reads TGTGCCAGCCCTATCCGGGACAGGGGGCATGTAGTAGATGGCTACACCTTC.

The chain combines TRBV18 with TRBJ1-5, with no clear D. The germline V and J ends were trimmed by 3 bases and 1 base, with 7 bases remaining between them. The CDR3 sequence is 14 residues long. The germline CDR1 and CDR2 sequences are KGHSH and LQKENI. CDR3 DNA sequence: TGTGCCAGCTCACCGGAGGGAAGCAATCAGCCCCAGCATTTT. Encoded protein: CASSPEGSNQPQHF.

This chain links TRBV5-1 with TRBJ2-2, with TRBD2 matching over 7 bases. This CDR3 has 18 amino acids. Trimming at V came to 4 bases and at J to 4 bases, leaving 16 bases not matched to a gene. CDR1 SGHRS and CDR2 YFSETQ come from the germline V gene. CDR3 sequence reads: CASSLPRGRERGTGELFF. CDR3 nucleotides: TGCGCCAGCAGCCTACCTCGTGGGCGGGAGAGGGGCACCGGGGAGCTGTTTTTT.

V gene TRBV9 combines with J gene TRBJ2-7; 9 bases agree with TRBD1. The CDR3 runs 14 residues. Germline V gives CDR1 SGDLS, CDR2 YYNGEE. The V segment lost 4 bases and the J segment 3 bases; nucleotides outside the gene matches: 5. The CDR3 coding sequence is TGTGCCAGCAGCACCCTGGACAGGGGCTACGAGCAGTACTTC. Protein: CASSTLDRGYEQYF.

The rearrangement joins TRBV7-8 to TRBJ1-2, with no clear D. The CDR3 has 13 amino acids. V lost 3 bases to trimming and J lost 0 bases, with 5 bases between them. CDR1 is SGHVS and CDR2 is FQNEAQ in the germline V gene. The CDR3 region is CASSLLANYGYTF. CDR3 DNA sequence: TGTGCCAGCAGCTTGTTAGCTAACTATGGCTACACCTTC. Variable domain in full (rest from reference TRBV7-8 and TRBJ1-2): GAGVSQSPRYKVAKRGQDVALRCDPISGHVSLFWYQQALGQGPEFLTYFQNEAQLDKSGLPSDRFFAERPEGSVSTLKIQRTQQEDSAVYLCASSLLANYGYTFGSGTRLTVV.

V is TRBV11-2 and J is TRBJ2-3; unclear D gene. Germline loops: CDR1 SGHAT, CDR2 FQNNGV. Trimming pared 4 bases from V and 2 bases from J, leaving 13 bases between. The CDR3 consists of 15 residues. CDR3 loop: CASSSQTDLTDTQYF. The CDR3, as DNA: TGTGCCAGCAGCTCCCAAACAGACCTCACAGATACGCAGTATTTT.

This clone was seen only a few times. V is TRBV9 and J is TRBJ2-7; D is unclear. Germline CDR1 reads SGDLS; CDR2 reads YYNGEE. The CDR3 sequence is 14 residues long. Trimming removed 0 bases at V and 0 bases at J, with 7 bases between. DNA of the CDR3: TGTGCCAGCAGCGTAGCAGGTGCCTCCTACGAGCAGTACTTC. It yields the protein CASSVAGASYEQYF.

V is TRBV5-1 and J is TRBJ2-7, with unresolved D. Germline CDR1 reads SGHRS; CDR2 reads YFSETQ. With 1 base removed from V and 1 base from J, the gap between germline ends came to 9 bases. This CDR3 region has 14 residues. The DNA for the CDR3 is TGCGCCAGCAGCTTGACTACAGAATCCTACGAGCAGTACTTC. Its translation is CASSLTTESYEQYF.

The gene calls are TRBV6-6 and TRBJ1-1, with 7 bases identical to TRBD1. Germline values: CDR1 MNHNY, CDR2 SVGAGI (reference sequence). With 5 bases clipped from V and 1 base from J, the junction kept 10 bases outside the gene matches. The CDR3 loop spans 16 amino acids. Here the CDR3 reads CASSNARDRPNTEAFF. The CDR3 DNA sequence: TGTGCCAGCAGTAACGCAAGGGACAGACCGAACACTGAAGCTTTCTTT.

V usage is TRBV6-6 and J usage is TRBJ1-5; D gene unclear. With 0 bases removed from V and 7 bases from J, the gap between germline ends came to 4 bases. Germline V gives CDR1 MNHNY, CDR2 SVGAGI (reference sequence). The CDR3 runs to 12 residues. As DNA, the CDR3 is TGTGCCAGCAGTTACTCAGGCCAGCCCCAGCATTTT. Translation: CASSYSGQPQHF.

This clone was counted between two and nine times. The CDR3 protein is CASSISQREYEQYF. The CDR3 DNA reads TGTGCCAGTAGCATATCCCAGCGGGAGTACGAGCAGTACTTC. The chain employs TRBV19 and TRBJ2-7; 8 positions match TRBD2. The germline gives CDR1 LNHDA, CDR2 SQIVND (reference sequence). J was trimmed by 4 bases and V by 6 bases; bases with no gene match: 8. This CDR3 is 14 amino acids long.